This passage covers 20 T cell receptor beta chains from one sample sequenced in a study of cytomegalovirus exposure and HLA in healthy donors. Primers included in the PCR were 60 Vbeta and 13 Jbeta primers. The assay was immunoSEQ multiplex PCR, and TCRdb's table has in-frame clones only and misses some. This repertoire shows 150,000 to 200,000 clones, roughly 60% found once; its top ten account for 2.5% to 3%. Sequences were obtained from PBMCs. The receptors here all came from a man between 35 and 55 years old in good health and CMV-seronegative.

This chain joins TRBV19 and TRBJ2-1; TRBD2 aligns across 13 bases. Germline CDR1 LNHDA, CDR2 SQIVND (reference sequence). The V segment lost 9 bases and the J segment 8 bases; nucleotides outside the gene matches: 10. CDR3 length: 15 amino acids. CDR3 sequence reads: CASLGGTSGTYEQFF. In DNA form, the CDR3 reads TGTGCCAGCCTAGGGGGGACTAGCGGGACCTATGAGCAGTTCTTC.

This clone has a single count. The V gene is TRBV6-4, the J gene TRBJ2-7; 8 nucleotides align to TRBD1. With V trimmed by 3 bases and J by 3 bases, 19 bases remained unmatched. The CDR3 extends over 19 amino acids. Germline CDR1 reads MRHNA; CDR2 reads SNTAGT. CDR3 region: CASSDGGRGLRPLNYEQYF. The CDR3 coding sequence is TGTGCCAGCAGTGATGGAGGCAGGGGGCTGCGCCCGCTAAACTACGAGCAGTACTTC.

The J gene is TRBJ1-6, the V gene TRBV7-9; 8 bases are a match to TRBD1. Unmatched junction bases numbered 10, after V lost 5 bases and J lost 10 bases. The CDR3 has 15 residues. Germline loops: CDR1 SEHNR, CDR2 FQNEAQ (reference sequence). DNA for the CDR3: TGTGCCAGCAGCCAACCCGACAGGGGTAAATCACCCCTCCACTTT. Amino acid sequence: CASSQPDRGKSPLHF.

The chain combines TRBV6-1 with TRBJ2-2; D is possibly TRBD2 (6 bases). The germline CDR1 and CDR2 sequences are MNHNS and SASEGT. This CDR3 has 17 residues. V dropped 3 bases and J dropped 6 bases, with 20 bases sitting between them. The CDR3 DNA is TGTGCCAGCAGTGATAGAGGAGGGCCAGAAAGGGCCGGGGAGCTGTTTTTT. Amino acids: CASSDRGGPERAGELFF.

This chain uses TRBV7-2 with TRBJ1-1, with D possibly TRBD1 on 6 matching bases. With 3 bases removed from V and 5 bases from J, the gap between germline ends came to 13 bases. Germline assignment: CDR1 SGHTA and CDR2 FQGNSA. The CDR3 loop spans 14 amino acids. The CDR3 nucleotides read TGTGCCAGCAGCTTCCAGGGGCTCGAGACTGAAGCTTTCTTT. This encodes CASSFQGLETEAFF.

This clone was observed a few times. The chain carries TRBV18 and TRBJ2-5; TRBD1 is a possible D gene (6 bases). Trimming removed 4 bases at V and 4 bases at J, with 10 bases between. Germline CDR1 and CDR2: KGHSH and LQKENI. This CDR3 is 13 amino acids long. The CDR3 sequence is CASSRDRTETQYF. For the CDR3, the DNA is TGTGCCAGCTCACGCGACAGGACAGAGACCCAGTACTTC.

This chain connects TRBV11-2 to TRBJ2-2; 7 bases are a match to TRBD1. Germline values: CDR1 SGHAT, CDR2 FQNNGV. V dropped 3 bases and J dropped 4; count of bases not matched to a gene: 11. The CDR3 is 17 residues long. The CDR3 coding sequence is TGTGCCAGCAGCTTTTTTCGCCTCAGGGGGACCACCGGGGAGCTGTTTTTT. This codes for CASSFFRLRGTTGELFF.

The table lists this clone with a few counts. The V gene is TRBV11-2, the J gene TRBJ2-7; D unresolved. CDR1 and CDR2 from the germline V gene are SGHAT and FQNNGV. With 3 bases removed from V and 7 bases from J, the gap between germline ends came to 7 bases. This CDR3 contains 11 residues. DNA for the CDR3: TGTGCCAGCAGCTTTGTCAGGGAGCAGTACTTC. Its protein product is CASSFVREQYF.

The V gene is TRBV19, the J gene TRBJ2-7, with D possibly matching TRBD2 (6 bases). Trimming left V 3 bases short and J 3 bases short, with 12 bases between. Germline CDR1 is LNHDA and CDR2 is SQIVND (reference sequence). The CDR3 consists of 14 residues. CDR3 nucleotide sequence: TGTGCCAGTAGTATCCCGGGAGCGGTCTACGAGCAGTACTTC. It codes for CASSIPGAVYEQYF.

The V call is TRBV4-3, the J call TRBJ2-7, with TRBD1 as a possible D gene (5 bases). Germline V gene lookup returns CDR1 LGHNA and CDR2 YSLEER. The CDR3 totals 15 residues. The V and J ends lost 0 bases and 3 bases respectively, with 12 bases between them. CDR3: CASSQDGGQNYEQYF. CDR3 sequence (DNA): TGCGCCAGCAGCCAAGACGGCGGACAAAACTACGAGCAGTACTTC.

V usage is TRBV6-1 and J usage is TRBJ2-3, with 8 positions matching TRBD2. V gave up 3 bases and J gave up 3 bases; unmatched junction bases: 2. This CDR3 has 14 amino acids. CDR1 and CDR2 (germline): MNHNS, SASEGT. The CDR3 loop is CASSEGLVTDTQYF. The CDR3 DNA reads as TGTGCCAGCAGTGAGGGACTAGTGACAGATACGCAGTATTTT.

J is TRBJ2-3 and V is TRBV5-1; 9 bases agree with TRBD2. Germline values: CDR1 SGHRS, CDR2 YFSETQ. CDR3 length: 16 residues. After removal of 2 bases from V and 2 bases from J, the junction contained 6 bases not matched to a gene. The CDR3 is CASSFSGSPFTDTQYF. The DNA of the CDR3 is TGCGCCAGCAGCTTTAGCGGGAGCCCATTCACAGATACGCAGTATTTT.

In the case of this clone: The sample carries other DNA sequences with the same CDR3. The gene calls are TRBV27 and TRBJ2-7; weak D call: TRBD2 (5 bases). Germline lookup yields CDR1 MNHEY and CDR2 SMNVEV (reference sequence). V shed 2 bases and J shed 3 bases, with 8 bases lying between them. The CDR3 is 13 residues long. The CDR3 DNA reads TGTGCCAGCAGTTTAGGTCGGGGCTACGAGCAGTACTTC. Protein product: CASSLGRGYEQYF.

The chain uses TRBV11-2 and TRBJ2-7; 8 positions match TRBD1. The CDR3 covers 16 residues. Germline CDR1 and CDR2: SGHAT and FQNNGV. Trimming cost V 0 bases and J 2 bases; bases outside gene matches: 6. Here the CDR3 reads CASSLDTGGATYEQYF. CDR3 nucleotides: TGTGCCAGCAGCTTAGATACAGGGGGTGCAACCTACGAGCAGTACTTC.

The rearrangement joins TRBV7-3 to TRBJ2-1; 7 bases map to TRBD2. The CDR3 runs to 16 residues. Germline CDR1 and CDR2: SGHTA and FQGTGA. J lost 6 bases, V lost 3 bases, and 11 bases had no gene match. The CDR3 region is CASSFGGGTLPNEQFF. CDR3 bases: TGTGCCAGCAGCTTTGGGGGGGGGACTTTGCCCAATGAGCAGTTCTTC.

The J gene is TRBJ2-5, the V gene TRBV6-1, with D uncertain. Germline loops: CDR1 MNHNS, CDR2 SASEGT. The CDR3 length is 14 residues. Trimming left V 2 bases short and J 1 base short, with 8 bases between. In DNA, the CDR3 is TGTGCCAGCAGTGAAAGTGGGCGCCAAGAGACCCAGTACTTC. Residues: CASSESGRQETQYF.

A remark on this clone: The sample contains more than one DNA sequence encoding this CDR3. CDR3 loop: CSVGTGEETQYF. In DNA, the CDR3 is TGCAGCGTTGGGACAGGGGAAGAGACCCAGTACTTC. V usage is TRBV29-1 and J usage is TRBJ2-5; TRBD1 aligns across 9 bases. Germline V gene data show CDR1 as SQVTM and CDR2 as ANQGSEA. This CDR3 comprises 12 residues. The V gene end was trimmed by 4 bases and the J gene end by 3 bases; junction bases not matched to a gene: 0. Filled out from reference TRBV29-1 and TRBJ2-5, the complete variable domain reads SAVISQKPSRDICQRGTSLTIQCQVDSQVTMMFWYRQQPGQSLTLIATANQGSEATYESGFVIDKFPISRPNLTFSTLTVSNMSPEDSSIYLCSVGTGEETQYFGPGTRLLVL.

V usage is TRBV30 and J usage is TRBJ2-7; TRBD1 agrees at 7 bases. Germline lookup yields CDR1 GTSNPN and CDR2 SVGIG (reference sequence). CDR3 length: 14 residues. V was pared by 4 bases and J by 2 bases, with 8 bases of the junction left unmatched. The chain's CDR3 is CAWNQGGKTYEQYF. The CDR3 nucleotides are TGTGCCTGGAATCAAGGGGGCAAGACCTACGAGCAGTACTTC.

The rearrangement joins TRBV20-1 to TRBJ2-7; no clear D gene. The CDR3 sequence is 11 residues long. Looked up from germline, CDR1 is DFQATT and CDR2 is SNEGSKA (reference sequence). V lost 5 bases and J lost 2, with 7 bases in between. CDR3 amino acids: CSAVQTYEQYF. The DNA for the CDR3 is TGCAGTGCTGTCCAAACCTACGAGCAGTACTTC.

The chain combines TRBV27 with TRBJ2-7, with TRBD2 matching over 8 bases. The CDR3 runs 16 residues. The V and J ends lost 3 bases and 3 bases, in that order; junction bases with no gene match: 10. Germline values: CDR1 MNHEY, CDR2 SMNVEV (reference sequence). The CDR3 region is CASSLTSARGGYEQYF. In DNA, the CDR3 is TGTGCCAGCAGTTTGACTAGCGCACGAGGGGGCTACGAGCAGTACTTC.